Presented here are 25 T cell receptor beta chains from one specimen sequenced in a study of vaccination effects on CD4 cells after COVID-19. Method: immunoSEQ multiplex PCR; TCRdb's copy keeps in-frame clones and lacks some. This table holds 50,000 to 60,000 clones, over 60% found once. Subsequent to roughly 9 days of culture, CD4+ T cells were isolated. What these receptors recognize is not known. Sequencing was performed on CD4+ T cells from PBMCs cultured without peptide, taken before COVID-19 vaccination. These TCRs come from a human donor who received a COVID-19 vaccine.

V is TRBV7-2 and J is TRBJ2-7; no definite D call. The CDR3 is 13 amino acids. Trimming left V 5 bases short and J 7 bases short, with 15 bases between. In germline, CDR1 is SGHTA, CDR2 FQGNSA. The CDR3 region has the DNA TGTGCCAGCAGCCGATCCCTCTTGTGGGAGCAGTACGTC. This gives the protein CASSRSLLWEQYV.

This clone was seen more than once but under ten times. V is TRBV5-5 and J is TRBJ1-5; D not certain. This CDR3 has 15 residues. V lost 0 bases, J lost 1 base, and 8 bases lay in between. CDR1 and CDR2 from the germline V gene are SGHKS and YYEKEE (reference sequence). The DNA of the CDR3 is TGTGCCAGCAGCTTGGTTGTAGGGAGCAATCAGCCCCAGCATTTT. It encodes CASSLVVGSNQPQHF.

CDR3 DNA sequence: TGTGCCAGCAGCTCGGGACCGGTCACAGATACGCAGTATTTT. Translated: CASSSGPVTDTQYF. The chain recombines TRBV7-3 with TRBJ2-3; D may correspond to TRBD1 or TRBD2 (5 bases each). This CDR3 spans 14 amino acids. The germline gives CDR1 SGHTA, CDR2 FQGTGA. Deletions cut 4 bases from V and 2 bases from J, with 10 bases between.

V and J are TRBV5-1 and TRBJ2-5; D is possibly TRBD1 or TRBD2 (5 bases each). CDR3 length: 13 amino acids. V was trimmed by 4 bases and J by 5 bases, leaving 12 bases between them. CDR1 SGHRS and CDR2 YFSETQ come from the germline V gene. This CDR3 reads CASSGGPAETQYF. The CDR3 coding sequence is TGCGCCAGCAGCGGGGGTCCGGCGGAGACCCAGTACTTC.

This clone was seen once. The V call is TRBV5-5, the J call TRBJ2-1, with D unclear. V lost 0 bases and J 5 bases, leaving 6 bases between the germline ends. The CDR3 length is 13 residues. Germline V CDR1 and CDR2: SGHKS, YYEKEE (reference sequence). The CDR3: CASSLAADNEQFF. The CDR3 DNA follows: TGTGCCAGCAGCTTGGCGGCTGACAATGAGCAGTTCTTC.

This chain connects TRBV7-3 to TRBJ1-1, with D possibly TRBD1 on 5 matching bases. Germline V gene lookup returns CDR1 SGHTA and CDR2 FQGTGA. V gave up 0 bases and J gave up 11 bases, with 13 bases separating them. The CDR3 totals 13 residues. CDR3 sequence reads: CASSLTPQGRAFF. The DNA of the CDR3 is TGTGCCAGCAGCTTAACCCCCCAGGGACGGGCTTTCTTT.

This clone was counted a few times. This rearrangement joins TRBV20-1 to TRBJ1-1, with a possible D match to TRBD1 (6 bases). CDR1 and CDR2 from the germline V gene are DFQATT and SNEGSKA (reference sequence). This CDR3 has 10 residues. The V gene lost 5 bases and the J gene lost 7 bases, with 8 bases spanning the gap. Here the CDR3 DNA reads TGCAGTGCTCGGACAGTTGAAGCTTTCTTT. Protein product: CSARTVEAFF.

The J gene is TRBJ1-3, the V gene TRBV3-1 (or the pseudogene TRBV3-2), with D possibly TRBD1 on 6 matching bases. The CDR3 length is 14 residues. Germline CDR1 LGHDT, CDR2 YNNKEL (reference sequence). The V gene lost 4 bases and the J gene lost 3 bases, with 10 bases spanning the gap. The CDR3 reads CASSLRDIGNTIYF. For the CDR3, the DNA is TGTGCCAGCAGCCTCCGGGACATTGGAAACACCATATATTTT.

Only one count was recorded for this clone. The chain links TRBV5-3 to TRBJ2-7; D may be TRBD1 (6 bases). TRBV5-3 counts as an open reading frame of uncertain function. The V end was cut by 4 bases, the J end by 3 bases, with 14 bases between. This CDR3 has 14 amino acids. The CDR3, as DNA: TGTGCCAGAAGCAACCAGGACAGTTTCTACGAGCAGTACGTC. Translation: CARSNQDSFYEQYV.

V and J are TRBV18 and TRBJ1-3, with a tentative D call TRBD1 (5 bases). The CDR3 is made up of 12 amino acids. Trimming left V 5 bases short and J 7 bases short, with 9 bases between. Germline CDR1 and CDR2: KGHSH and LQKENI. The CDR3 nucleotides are TGTGCCAGCTCAGACACAGGCAACACCATATATTTT. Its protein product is CASSDTGNTIYF. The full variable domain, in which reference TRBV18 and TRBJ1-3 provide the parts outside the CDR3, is NAGVMQNPRHLVRRRGQEARLRCSPMKGHSHVYWYRQLPEEGLKFMVYLQKENIIDESGMPKERFSAEFPKEGPSILRIQQVVRGDSAAYFCASSDTGNTIYFGEGSWLTVV.

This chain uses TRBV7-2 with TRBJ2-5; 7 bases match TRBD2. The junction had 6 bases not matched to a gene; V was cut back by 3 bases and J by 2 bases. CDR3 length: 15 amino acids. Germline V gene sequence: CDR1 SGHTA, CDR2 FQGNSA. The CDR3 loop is CASSLRGLGQETQYF. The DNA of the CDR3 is TGTGCCAGCAGCTTGAGAGGACTAGGGCAAGAGACCCAGTACTTC.

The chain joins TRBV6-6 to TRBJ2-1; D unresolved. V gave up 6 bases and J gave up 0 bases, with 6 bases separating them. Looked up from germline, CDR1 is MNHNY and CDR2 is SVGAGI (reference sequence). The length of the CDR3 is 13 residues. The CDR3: CASRSDSYNEQFF. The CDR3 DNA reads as TGTGCCAGCAGATCGGACTCCTACAATGAGCAGTTCTTC.

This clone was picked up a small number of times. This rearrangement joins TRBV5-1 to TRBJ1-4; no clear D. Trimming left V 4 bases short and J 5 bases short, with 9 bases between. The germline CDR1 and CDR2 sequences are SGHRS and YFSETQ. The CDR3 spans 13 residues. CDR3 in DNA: TGCGCCAGCAGCGCAGCCCCAAATGAAAAACTGTTTTTT. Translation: CASSAAPNEKLFF.

The CDR3 nucleotides are TGCAGCGTTTGGAGGGTTTACACTGAAGCTTTCTTT. It specifies CSVWRVYTEAFF. The rearrangement joins TRBV29-1 to TRBJ1-1; D unclear. The germline V gene encodes CDR1 SQVTM and CDR2 ANQGSEA. V dropped 5 bases and J dropped 3 bases, with 10 bases sitting between them. The CDR3 spans 12 residues.

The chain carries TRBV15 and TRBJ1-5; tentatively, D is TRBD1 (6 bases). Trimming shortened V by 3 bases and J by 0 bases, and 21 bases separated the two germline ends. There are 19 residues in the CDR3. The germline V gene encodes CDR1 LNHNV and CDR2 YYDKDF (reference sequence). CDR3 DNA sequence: TGTGCCACCAGCAGTGCCGGACAGCGTTTAAAGTATAGCAATCAGCCCCAGCATTTT. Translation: CATSSAGQRLKYSNQPQHF.

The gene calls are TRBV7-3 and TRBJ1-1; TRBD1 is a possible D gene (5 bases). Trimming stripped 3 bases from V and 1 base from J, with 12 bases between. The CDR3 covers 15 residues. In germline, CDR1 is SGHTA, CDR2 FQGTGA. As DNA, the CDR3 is TGTGCCAGCAGCTTGACAGCGCTAGCGAACACTGAAGCTTTCTTT. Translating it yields CASSLTALANTEAFF.

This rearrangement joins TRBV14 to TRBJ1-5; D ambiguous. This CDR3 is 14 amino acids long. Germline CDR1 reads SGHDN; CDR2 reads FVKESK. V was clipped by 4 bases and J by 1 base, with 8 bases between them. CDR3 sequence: CASSRHGSNQPQHF. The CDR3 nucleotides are TGTGCCAGCAGCCGACATGGCAGCAATCAGCCCCAGCATTTT.

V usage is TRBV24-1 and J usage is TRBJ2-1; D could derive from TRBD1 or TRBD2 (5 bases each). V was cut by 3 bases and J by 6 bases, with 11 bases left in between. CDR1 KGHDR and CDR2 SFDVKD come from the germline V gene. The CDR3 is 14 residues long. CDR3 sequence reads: CATSDGTLSNEQFF. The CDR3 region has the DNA TGTGCCACCAGTGATGGGACCTTAAGCAATGAGCAGTTCTTC.

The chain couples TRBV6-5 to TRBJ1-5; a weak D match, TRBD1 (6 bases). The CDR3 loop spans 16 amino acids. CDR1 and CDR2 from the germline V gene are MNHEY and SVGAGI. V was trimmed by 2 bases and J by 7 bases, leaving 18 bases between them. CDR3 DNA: TGTGCCAGCAGTTACGCCAACCAACAGGGAGGCCAGCCCCAGCATTTT. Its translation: CASSYANQQGGQPQHF.

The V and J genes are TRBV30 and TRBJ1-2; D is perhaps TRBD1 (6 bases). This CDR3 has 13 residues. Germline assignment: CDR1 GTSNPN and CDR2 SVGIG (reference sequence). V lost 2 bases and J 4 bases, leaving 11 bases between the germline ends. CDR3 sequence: CAWSLQGFYGYTF. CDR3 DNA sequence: TGTGCCTGGAGTCTACAGGGTTTCTATGGCTACACCTTC.

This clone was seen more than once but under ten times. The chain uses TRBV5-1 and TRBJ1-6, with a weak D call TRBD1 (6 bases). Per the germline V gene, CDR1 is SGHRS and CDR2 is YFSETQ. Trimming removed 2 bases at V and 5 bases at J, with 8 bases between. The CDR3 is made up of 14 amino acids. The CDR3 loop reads CASSFGTNNSPLHF. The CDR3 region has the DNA TGCGCCAGCAGCTTCGGGACAAATAATTCACCCCTCCACTTT.

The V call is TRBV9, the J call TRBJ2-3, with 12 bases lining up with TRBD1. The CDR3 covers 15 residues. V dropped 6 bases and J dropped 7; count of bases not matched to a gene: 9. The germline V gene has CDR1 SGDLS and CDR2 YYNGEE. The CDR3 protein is CASTPGTGGLNTQYF. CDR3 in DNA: TGTGCCAGCACCCCAGGGACAGGGGGCCTGAATACGCAGTATTTT.

CDR3 protein: CASSPRGQINEKLFF. CDR3 bases: TGTGCCAGCAGCCCTAGAGGACAAATTAATGAAAAACTGTTTTTT. The rearrangement joins TRBV7-2 to TRBJ1-4, with D maybe TRBD1 (5 bases). The V and J ends lost 5 bases and 4 bases respectively, with 14 bases between them. The CDR3 spans 15 residues. CDR1 SGHTA and CDR2 FQGNSA come from the germline V gene.

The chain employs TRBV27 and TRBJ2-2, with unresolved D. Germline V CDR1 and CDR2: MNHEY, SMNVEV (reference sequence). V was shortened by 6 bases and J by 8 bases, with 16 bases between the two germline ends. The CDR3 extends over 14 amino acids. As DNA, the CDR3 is TGTGCCAGCAGAAGTGTCAGCTCTAGGGGGGAGCTGTTTTTT. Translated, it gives CASRSVSSRGELFF.

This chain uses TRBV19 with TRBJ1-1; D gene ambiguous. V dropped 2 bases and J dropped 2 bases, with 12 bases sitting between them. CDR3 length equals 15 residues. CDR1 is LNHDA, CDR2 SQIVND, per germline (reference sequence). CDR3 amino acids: CASSIIGQTNTEAFF. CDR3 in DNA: TGTGCCAGTAGTATAATTGGCCAGACAAACACTGAAGCTTTCTTT.